The 18 T cell receptor beta chains presented below share a single source sample, sequenced in a study of blood T cell repertoires in COVID-19. Profiling relied on immunoSEQ multiplex PCR, and the TCRdb table lists in-frame clones only, not all of them. The data show about 210,000 clones, with 85% seen just once and about 5.1% held by the top ten. Specimen: peripheral blood. These receptors all stem from a man aged 45 to 65 with COVID-19, enrolled during active disease.

This chain uses TRBV24-1 with TRBJ2-1, with 10 bases aligning to TRBD2. Trimming took 5 bases from V and 6 from J; bases not matched to a gene: 3. The V gene's germline CDR1 is KGHDR and CDR2 SFDVKD. The CDR3 length is 14 residues. The CDR3 is CATSGLAGINEQFF. Written as DNA, the CDR3 is TGTGCCACCAGTGGACTAGCGGGTATCAATGAGCAGTTCTTC.

This rearrangement joins TRBV5-1 to TRBJ1-3; possibly TRBD1 for D (5 bases). There are 16 residues in the CDR3. V was clipped by 0 bases and J by 2 bases, with 12 bases between them. In germline, CDR1 is SGHRS, CDR2 YFSETQ. The CDR3 sequence is CASSLALQATGNTIYF. CDR3 DNA sequence: TGCGCCAGCAGCTTGGCCCTACAGGCGACTGGAAACACCATATATTTT.

This chain joins TRBV7-9 and TRBJ1-5, with 7 bases fitting TRBD1. V lost 4 bases and J lost 6; bases outside the gene matches: 3. Germline CDR1 is SEHNR and CDR2 is FQNEAQ (reference sequence). The CDR3 runs 13 residues. In nucleotides, the CDR3 is TGTGCCAGCAGCTCGGGACAGAGTCAGCCCCAGCATTTT. It specifies CASSSGQSQPQHF. Based on the CDR3 plus reference TRBV7-9 and TRBJ1-5, the full variable domain is DTGVSQNPRHKITKRGQNVTFRCDPISEHNRLYWYRQTLGQGPEFLTYFQNEAQLEKSRLLSDRFSAERPKGSFSTLEIQRTEQGDSAMYLCASSSGQSQPQHFGDGTRLSIL.

The table lists this clone with a count of one. This sequence joins TRBV10-1 and TRBJ2-1; TRBD1 aligns across 7 bases. The J segment lost 6 bases and the V segment lost 6 bases, leaving 8 bases of the junction unmatched. The CDR3 consists of 14 residues. Germline V gene sequence: CDR1 WNHNN, CDR2 SYGVQD (reference sequence). The chain's CDR3 is CASSGTRTGNEQFF. The CDR3 DNA is TGCGCCAGCAGCGGAACTCGGACAGGCAATGAGCAGTTCTTC.

V is TRBV6-2 or TRBV6-3 and J is TRBJ2-1; 11 positions agree with TRBD2. Looked up from germline, CDR1 is MNHEY and CDR2 is SVGEGT. This CDR3 spans 18 amino acids. V lost 5 bases and J lost 6; bases outside the gene matches: 15. The CDR3 nucleotides are TGTGCCAGCAGTAGCGAGGCCCTTAGCGGGGGGGCCTTCAATGAGCAGTTCTTC. This encodes CASSSEALSGGAFNEQFF.

The V call is TRBV7-8, the J call TRBJ1-2; D may be TRBD1 (5 bases). The CDR3 contains 14 residues. Germline lookup yields CDR1 SGHVS and CDR2 FQNEAQ. Trimming left V 5 bases short and J 5 bases short, with 15 bases between. In DNA form, the CDR3 reads TGTGCCAGCAGCGTAGGCAGGGATTGGTATGGCTACACCTTC. Residues: CASSVGRDWYGYTF.

As DNA, the CDR3 is TGTGCCTGGGACCGGGACAGAGTTGACGAGCAGTACTTC. It yields the protein CAWDRDRVDEQYF. The chain links TRBV30 to TRBJ2-7; 7 bases fit TRBD1. Germline V lookup: CDR1 GTSNPN, CDR2 SVGIG (reference sequence). The CDR3 is 13 amino acids. Losses at the gene ends were 5 bases for V and 5 bases for J; bases not matched to a gene: 9. Drawing the rest from reference TRBV30 and TRBJ2-7, the complete variable domain is SQTIHQWPATLVQPVGSPLSLECTVEGTSNPNLYWYRQAAGRGLQLLFYSVGIGQISSEVPQNLSASRPQDRQFILSSKKLLLSDSGFYLCAWDRDRVDEQYFGPGTRLTVT.

This clone was counted a few times. This chain joins TRBV27 and TRBJ1-2, with D tentatively TRBD1 (6 bases). Looked up from germline, CDR1 is MNHEY and CDR2 is SMNVEV (reference sequence). Trimming pared 2 bases from V and 7 bases from J, leaving 17 bases between. The length of the CDR3 is 15 residues. DNA for the CDR3: TGTGCCAGCAGTTTAAGGGACACTGGGGTCTTTGGCTACACCTTC. It encodes CASSLRDTGVFGYTF.

The chain uses TRBV4-1 and TRBJ2-3; 9 bases are a match to TRBD2. Germline V gene data show CDR1 as MGHRA and CDR2 as YSYEKL. The junction had 6 bases not matched to a gene; V was cut back by 1 base and J by 10 bases. The CDR3 is 14 residues long. DNA for the CDR3: TGCGCCAGCAGCCAAGGAAACTTAGCGGGGGCGCAGTATTTT. It specifies CASSQGNLAGAQYF.

This clone was seen only once. The genes are TRBV6-5 and TRBJ1-5; TRBD1 is a possible D gene (6 bases). In germline, CDR1 is MNHEY, CDR2 SVGAGI. CDR3 length equals 15 residues. Trimming stripped 5 bases from V and 1 base from J, with 12 bases between. The CDR3 is CASSPQGWSNQPQHF. In DNA, the CDR3 is TGTGCCAGCAGTCCACAGGGATGGAGCAATCAGCCCCAGCATTTT.

The chain employs TRBV29-1 and TRBJ2-5; tentatively, D is TRBD1 (5 bases). CDR1 SQVTM and CDR2 ANQGSEA come from the germline V gene. CDR3 length equals 14 residues. V gave up 0 bases and J gave up 2 bases, with 10 bases separating them. DNA for the CDR3: TGCAGCGTTGAAGATAAGGGGCGGCAAGAGACCCAGTACTTC. Encoded protein: CSVEDKGRQETQYF. The whole variable domain, remainder taken from reference TRBV29-1 and TRBJ2-5, is SAVISQKPSRDICQRGTSLTIQCQVDSQVTMMFWYRQQPGQSLTLIATANQGSEATYESGFVIDKFPISRPNLTFSTLTVSNMSPEDSSIYLCSVEDKGRQETQYFGPGTRLLVL.

This rearrangement joins TRBV30 to TRBJ2-3, with a possible D match to TRBD2 (6 bases). The CDR3 consists of 14 residues. The V end was cut by 4 bases, the J end by 2 bases, with 13 bases between. The germline V gene encodes CDR1 GTSNPN and CDR2 SVGIG (reference sequence). CDR3 in amino acids: CAWKWAGPTDTQYF. In DNA, the CDR3 is TGTGCCTGGAAATGGGCGGGGCCCACAGATACGCAGTATTTT. Full variable domain (remainder filled in from reference TRBV30 and TRBJ2-3): SQTIHQWPATLVQPVGSPLSLECTVEGTSNPNLYWYRQAAGRGLQLLFYSVGIGQISSEVPQNLSASRPQDRQFILSSKKLLLSDSGFYLCAWKWAGPTDTQYFGPGTRLTVL.

This clone was seen more than once but under ten times. The chain has TRBV27 and TRBJ1-5; no reliable D call. This CDR3 has 15 amino acids. V lost 1 base, J lost 5 bases, and 12 bases lay in between. Germline V CDR1 and CDR2: MNHEY, SMNVEV (reference sequence). The CDR3 DNA is TGTGCCAGCAGTTTATTTGTATCAGCGGATCAGCCCCAGCATTTT. Its translation: CASSLFVSADQPQHF.

This chain uses TRBV4-2 with TRBJ2-6; possible D gene TRBD2, 5 bases. The V gene's germline CDR1 is LGHNA and CDR2 YNFKEQ. The CDR3 sequence is 16 residues long. V gave up 3 bases and J gave up 0 bases, with 9 bases separating them. CDR3 sequence reads: CASSQALGSGANVLTF. In DNA form, the CDR3 reads TGTGCCAGCAGCCAGGCACTAGGCTCTGGGGCCAACGTCCTGACTTTC.

The chain joins TRBV3-1 (or the pseudogene TRBV3-2) to TRBJ2-7; 8 bases are shared with TRBD1. Germline V gene sequence: CDR1 LGHDT, CDR2 YNNKEL (reference sequence). V gave up 4 bases and J gave up 12 bases; unmatched junction bases: 11. This CDR3 spans 13 amino acids. CDR3 residues: CASSLGQEGATYF. Here the CDR3 DNA reads TGTGCCAGCAGCCTGGGACAGGAGGGGGCTACGTACTTC.

This clone was picked up many times. The genes are TRBV12-3 or TRBV12-4 and TRBJ2-7; 7 positions agree with TRBD2. The CDR3 sequence is 13 residues long. V gave up 6 bases and J gave up 3 bases; unmatched junction bases: 5. CDR3 sequence reads: CASRLALSYEQYF. CDR3 coding DNA: TGTGCCAGCAGACTAGCGCTTAGCTACGAGCAGTACTTC.

The J gene is TRBJ2-7, the V gene TRBV10-3, with D perhaps TRBD1 (6 bases). The germline V gene encodes CDR1 ENHRY and CDR2 SYGVKD. The length of the CDR3 is 14 residues. V lost 7 bases to trimming and J lost 3 bases, with 16 bases between them. CDR3 nucleotide sequence: TGTGCCATCACTCACACGGACAGAGGCTACGAGCAGTACTTC. Translating gives CAITHTDRGYEQYF.

The chain employs TRBV20-1 and TRBJ2-3, with 7 nucleotides matching TRBD2. This CDR3 is 14 amino acids long. Germline V gene sequence: CDR1 DFQATT, CDR2 SNEGSKA (reference sequence). With 3 bases clipped from V and 2 bases from J, the junction kept 5 bases outside the gene matches. CDR3 region: CSASSSGFTDTQYF. CDR3 coding DNA: TGCAGTGCTAGTTCTAGCGGTTTCACAGATACGCAGTATTTT.